This paragraph reports one T cell receptor beta chain. Its antigen is unknown. The PCR ran on 60 Vbeta and 13 Jbeta primers. Profiled with immunoSEQ multiplex PCR; TCRdb holds only in-frame clones, not every one. The sample lists more than 80,000 clones; roughly 74% were seen once. This record belongs to a study of cytomegalovirus exposure and HLA in healthy donors. Study findings and constraints: Common viral pathogens seemed, in a later analysis, to connect with several of the most significant clusters.

The material sequenced was PBMCs. The source of this sequence is a female donor in good health and CMV-seropositive.

CDR3 sequence reads: CASSSGGTTYNEQFF. CDR3 nucleotide sequence: TGTGCCAGCAGCTCGGGCGGGACTACCTACAATGAGCAGTTCTTC. This rearrangement joins TRBV7-2 to TRBJ2-1; 7 positions match TRBD2. Germline V gene sequence: CDR1 SGHTA, CDR2 FQGNSA. Germline trimming cut 4 bases from V and 2 bases from J; bases unmatched to any gene: 5. The CDR3 length is 15 residues.